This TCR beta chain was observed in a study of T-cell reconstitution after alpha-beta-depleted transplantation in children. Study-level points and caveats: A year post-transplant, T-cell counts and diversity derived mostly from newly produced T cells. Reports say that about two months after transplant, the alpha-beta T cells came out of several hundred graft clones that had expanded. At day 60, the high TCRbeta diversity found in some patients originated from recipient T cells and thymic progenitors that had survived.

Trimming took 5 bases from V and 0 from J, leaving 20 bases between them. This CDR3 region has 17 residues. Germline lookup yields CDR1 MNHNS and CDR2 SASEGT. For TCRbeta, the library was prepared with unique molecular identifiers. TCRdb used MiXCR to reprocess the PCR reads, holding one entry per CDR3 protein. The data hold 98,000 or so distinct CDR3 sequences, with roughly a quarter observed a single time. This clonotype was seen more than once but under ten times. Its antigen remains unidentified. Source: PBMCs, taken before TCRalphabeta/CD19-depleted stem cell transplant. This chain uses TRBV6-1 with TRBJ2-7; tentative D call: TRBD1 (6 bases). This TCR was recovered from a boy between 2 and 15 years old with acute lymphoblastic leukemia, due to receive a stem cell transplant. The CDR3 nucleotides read TGTGCCAGCAGTCCCCAGGGGTCAGGAGCCCTCTCCTACGAGCAGTACTTC. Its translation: CASSPQGSGALSYEQYF.